Sequencing of this T cell receptor (beta chain) was carried out in a study of T cells in Graves' hyperthyroidism and ophthalmopathy. RNA transcripts provided the source from which TCR beta CDR3 regions were amplified. First-round RT-PCR with HTBI primers amplified the TCR CDR3 region. TCRdb re-called the multiplex PCR reads through MiXCR, storing one row per CDR3 protein. The profile shows about 620,000 distinct CDR3 sequences, 15% to 20% of them singletons. CDR1 is KGHSH and CDR2 is LQKENI in the germline V gene. V lost 3 bases, J lost 6 bases, and 11 bases lay in between. The CDR3 is 13 residues long. The study left out patients who had uncontrolled infection, other autoimmune disease, pregnancy or lactation. This clonotype was seen ten or more times.

Sequencing was performed on blood. This receptor was identified in a woman aged 25 to 39 with Graves' hyperthyroidism. V gene TRBV18 combines with J gene TRBJ1-1, with D unclear. The CDR3 DNA sequence: TGTGCCAGCTCACCGGCCGAGGGCGCTGAAGCTTTCTTT. It yields the protein CASSPAEGAEAFF. The full variable domain, in which reference TRBV18 and TRBJ1-1 provide the parts outside the CDR3, is NAGVMQNPRHLVRRRGQEARLRCSPMKGHSHVYWYRQLPEEGLKFMVYLQKENIIDESGMPKERFSAEFPKEGPSILRIQQVVRGDSAAYFCASSPAEGAEAFFGQGTRLTVV.